The rows below give T cell receptor beta chains drawn from one sample of a study of CD4 T cells in relation to SARS-CoV-2 and coronaviruses. Their specific antigens are unknown. Clones were sequenced by immunoSEQ multiplex PCR, and TCRdb holds only the in-frame ones, with some missing. The data show about 36,000 clones, around 80% seen once. The sequenced material came from memory CD4+ T cells from PBMCs, cultured in vitro. The receptors shown here come from an adult with COVID-19. CDR3s include the opening cysteine and the closing phenylalanine or tryptophan. D genes are given only for firm matches. Some rows have no size entry. The others give once, few or many, or a class for an expanded clone.

clone size,V gene,J gene,D gene,CDR3 DNA,CDR3 protein
NA,TRBV5-4,TRBJ2-1,TRBD2,TGTGCCAGCAGCTTGGCACTAGCGGGATACAATGAGCAGTTCTTC,CASSLALAGYNEQFF
few,TRBV30,TRBJ2-7,NA,TGTGCCTGGAGTGTACCAGCCAGGCACTACGAGCAGTACTTC,CAWSVPARHYEQYF
medium-sized,TRBV4-3,TRBJ2-5,TRBD1,TGCGCCAGCAGCCCCCGCATCGGACAGGCCGGATCGGGGACCCAGTACTTC,CASSPRIGQAGSGTQYF
NA,TRBV7-8,TRBJ2-5,NA,TGTGCCAGCAGCCACCGGGAGAATGGGGGCCAGTACTTC,CASSHRENGGQYF
NA,TRBV19,TRBJ2-7,TRBD2,TGTGCCAGTAGTGCCCGGACTAGCGGGCATTCCTACGAGCAGTACTTC,CASSARTSGHSYEQYF
once,TRBV5-4,TRBJ1-2,NA,TGTGCCAGCACTGAACGGACAGCTCACTATGGCTACACCTTC,CASTERTAHYGYTF
NA,TRBV7-9,TRBJ2-7,NA,TGTGCCAGCTCTGATTCCTCCTACGAGCAGTACTTC,CASSDSSYEQYF
once,TRBV13,TRBJ2-7,NA,TGTGCCAGCAGCTTAAGGGCAGGGTCCTACGAGCAGTACTTC,CASSLRAGSYEQYF
once,TRBV7-2,TRBJ2-3,NA,TGTGCCAGCGGCCGCAAGGGGGGGACAGATACGCAGTATTTT,CASGRKGGTDTQYF
NA,TRBV28,TRBJ2-1,NA,TGTGCCAGCCGGACTAACTACAATGAGCAGTTCTTC,CASRTNYNEQFF